This T cell receptor (beta chain) was captured by sequencing in a study of monozygotic twins with inflammatory bowel disease. Germline V gene data show CDR1 as LNHDA and CDR2 as SQIVND (reference sequence). CDR3 size: 16 residues. TCRdb re-called the 5' RACE reads; every CDR3 protein appears as one record, without DNA. The sample data list over 150,000 distinct CDR3 sequences. Total RNA was isolated from whole blood without T cell sorting. Sequenced: blood. The TCR comes from a human donor with ulcerative colitis or Crohn's disease, or a healthy co-twin of an affected twin (not recorded which). This chain joins TRBV19 and TRBJ1-2; there is no DNA to check the TCRdb D call of TRBD1. CDR3 loop: CASSTLQARANYGYTF.